This T cell receptor beta chain was retrieved from a study of control samples from healthy donors and cancer patients. The method was immunoSEQ multiplex PCR; TCRdb's version includes in-frame clones alone and lacks a portion of them. The sample records some 87,000 clones, about 79% being singletons. The sample holds one count of this clone. This receptor was identified in a man aged 55 to 70 with head and neck cancer. The sequenced material came from PBMCs.

CDR3 amino acids: CASTQTVVNSGANVLTF. The CDR3 DNA follows: TGTGCCAGTACCCAGACAGTGGTCAACTCTGGGGCCAACGTCCTGACTTTC. V gene TRBV19 combines with J gene TRBJ2-6; D might be TRBD1 (5 bases). Trimming took 7 bases from V and 0 from J, leaving 16 bases between them. This CDR3 comprises 17 residues. Per germline, CDR1 LNHDA and CDR2 SQIVND (reference sequence).